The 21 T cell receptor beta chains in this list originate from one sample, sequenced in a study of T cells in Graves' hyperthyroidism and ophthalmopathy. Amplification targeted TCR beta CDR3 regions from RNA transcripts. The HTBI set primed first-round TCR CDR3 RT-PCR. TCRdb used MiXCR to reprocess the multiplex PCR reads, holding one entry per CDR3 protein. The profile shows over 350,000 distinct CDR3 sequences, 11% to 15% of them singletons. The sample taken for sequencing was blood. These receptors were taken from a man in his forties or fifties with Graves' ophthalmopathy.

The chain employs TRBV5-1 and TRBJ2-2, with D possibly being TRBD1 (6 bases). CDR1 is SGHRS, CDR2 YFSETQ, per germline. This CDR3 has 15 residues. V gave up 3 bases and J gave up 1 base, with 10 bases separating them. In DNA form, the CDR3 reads TGCGCCAGCAGCTCATTACAGGGGAACACCGGGGAGCTGTTTTTT. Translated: CASSSLQGNTGELFF.

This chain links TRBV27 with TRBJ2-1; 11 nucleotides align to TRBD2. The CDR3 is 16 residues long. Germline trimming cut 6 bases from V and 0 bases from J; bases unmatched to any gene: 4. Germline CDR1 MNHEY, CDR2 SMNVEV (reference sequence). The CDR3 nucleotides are TGTGCCAGCAGGACCCTAGCGGGAGGCTCCTACAATGAGCAGTTCTTC. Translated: CASRTLAGGSYNEQFF.

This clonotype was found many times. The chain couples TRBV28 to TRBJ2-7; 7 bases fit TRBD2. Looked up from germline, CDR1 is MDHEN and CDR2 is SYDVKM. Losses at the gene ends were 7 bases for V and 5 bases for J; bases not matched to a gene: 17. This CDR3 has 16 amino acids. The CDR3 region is CASNSGWGGSVDEQYF. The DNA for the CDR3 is TGTGCCAGCAATTCGGGCTGGGGCGGGAGTGTCGACGAGCAGTACTTC.

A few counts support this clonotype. The CDR3 region is CASSVDGRSYNEQFF. CDR3 nucleotide sequence: TGTGCCAGCAGCGTAGATGGGAGGAGCTACAATGAGCAGTTCTTC. This rearrangement joins TRBV9 to TRBJ2-1, with D perhaps matching TRBD2 (6 bases). Germline V gene lookup returns CDR1 SGDLS and CDR2 YYNGEE. V was shortened by 0 bases and J by 3 bases, with 10 bases between the two germline ends. This CDR3 has 15 residues. Full variable domain (rest looked up from reference TRBV9 and TRBJ2-1): DSGVTQTPKHLITATGQRVTLRCSPRSGDLSVYWYQQSLDQGLQFLIQYYNGEERAKGNILERFSAQQFPDLHSELNLSSLELGDSALYFCASSVDGRSYNEQFFGPGTRLTVL.

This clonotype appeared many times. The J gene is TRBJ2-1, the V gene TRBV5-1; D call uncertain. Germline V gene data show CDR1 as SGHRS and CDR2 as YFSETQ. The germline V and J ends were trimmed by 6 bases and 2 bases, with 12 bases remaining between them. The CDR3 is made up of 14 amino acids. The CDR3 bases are TGCGCCAGCACCTGGACCTATACCTACAATGAGCAGTTCTTC. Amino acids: CASTWTYTYNEQFF.

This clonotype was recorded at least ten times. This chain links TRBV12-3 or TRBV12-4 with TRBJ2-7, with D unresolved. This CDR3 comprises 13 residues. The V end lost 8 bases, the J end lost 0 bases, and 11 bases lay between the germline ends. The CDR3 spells CASADGSSYEQYF. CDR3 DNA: TGTGCCAGCGCAGACGGATCCTCCTACGAGCAGTACTTC.

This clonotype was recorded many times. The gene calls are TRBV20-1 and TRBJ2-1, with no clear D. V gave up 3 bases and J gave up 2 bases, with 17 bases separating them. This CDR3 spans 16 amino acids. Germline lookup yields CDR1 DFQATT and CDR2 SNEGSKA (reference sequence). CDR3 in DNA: TGCAGTGCTAGTCCGCCTAACGCCCCCGCCTACAATGAGCAGTTCTTC. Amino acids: CSASPPNAPAYNEQFF.

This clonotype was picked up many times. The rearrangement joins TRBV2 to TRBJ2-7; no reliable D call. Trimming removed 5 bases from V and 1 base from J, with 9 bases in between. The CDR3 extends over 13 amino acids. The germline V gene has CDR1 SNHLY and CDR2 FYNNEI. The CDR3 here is CASSTHRSYEQYF. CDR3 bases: TGTGCCAGCAGTACGCACAGATCCTACGAGCAGTACTTC.

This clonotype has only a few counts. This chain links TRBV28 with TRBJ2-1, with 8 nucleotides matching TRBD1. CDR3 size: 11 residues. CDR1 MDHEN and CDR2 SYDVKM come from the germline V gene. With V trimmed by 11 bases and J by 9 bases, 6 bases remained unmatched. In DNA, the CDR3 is TGTGCCGGACAGGGTATGGGTGAGCAGTTCTTC. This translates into CAGQGMGEQFF.

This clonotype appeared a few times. The CDR3 DNA is TGCAGTGCTCATGTGACTAGCGGGAGCCTCTATACGCAGTATTTT. It encodes CSAHVTSGSLYTQYF. The chain couples TRBV20-1 to TRBJ2-3; 12 positions match TRBD2. The V and J ends lost 5 bases and 7 bases, in that order; junction bases with no gene match: 10. Germline V lookup: CDR1 DFQATT, CDR2 SNEGSKA (reference sequence). The CDR3 length is 15 residues.

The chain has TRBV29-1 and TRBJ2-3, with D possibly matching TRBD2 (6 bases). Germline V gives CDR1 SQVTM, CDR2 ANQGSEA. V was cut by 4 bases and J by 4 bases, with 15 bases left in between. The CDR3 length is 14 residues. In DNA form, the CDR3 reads TGCAGCGTTGTTAGGGGACTGGGGGCAGATACGCAGTATTTT. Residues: CSVVRGLGADTQYF.

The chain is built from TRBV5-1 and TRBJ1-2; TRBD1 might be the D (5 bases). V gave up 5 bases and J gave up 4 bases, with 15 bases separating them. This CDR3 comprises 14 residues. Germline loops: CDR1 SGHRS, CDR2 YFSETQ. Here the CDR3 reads CASSSGTATYGYTF. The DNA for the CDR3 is TGCGCCAGCAGTTCCGGGACCGCTACCTATGGCTACACCTTC.

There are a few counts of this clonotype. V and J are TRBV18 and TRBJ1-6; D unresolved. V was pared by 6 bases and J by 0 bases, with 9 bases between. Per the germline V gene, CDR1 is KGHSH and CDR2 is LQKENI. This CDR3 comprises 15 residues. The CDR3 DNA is TGTGCCAGCTCGCGGGAGAGCTCCTATAATTCACCCCTCCACTTT. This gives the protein CASSRESSYNSPLHF.

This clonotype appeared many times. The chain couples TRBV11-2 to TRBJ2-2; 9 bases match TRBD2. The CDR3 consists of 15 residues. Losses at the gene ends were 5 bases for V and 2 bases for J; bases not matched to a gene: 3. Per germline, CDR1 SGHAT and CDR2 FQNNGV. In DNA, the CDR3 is TGTGCCAGCAGCCCACTAGCGGGCAACACCGGGGAGCTGTTTTTT. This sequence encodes CASSPLAGNTGELFF.

This CDR3 is CASSQGDSGTGELFF. CDR3 DNA: TGTGCCAGCAGCCAAGGGGATAGCGGAACCGGGGAGCTGTTTTTT. The chain is built from TRBV4-2 and TRBJ2-2, with D perhaps TRBD2 (6 bases). The CDR3 sequence is 15 residues long. Looked up from germline, CDR1 is LGHNA and CDR2 is YNFKEQ. The V end was cut by 1 base, the J end by 5 bases, with 11 bases between.

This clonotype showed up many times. CDR3 nucleotide sequence: TGTGCCTGGAGTGTACTAGCCCAGGCGGGTGAGCAGTACTTC. Translation gives CAWSVLAQAGEQYF. The V and J genes are TRBV30 and TRBJ2-7; a possible D gene is TRBD2 (6 bases). Trimming shortened V by 0 bases and J by 7 bases, and 16 bases separated the two germline ends. The CDR3 loop spans 14 amino acids. The V gene's germline CDR1 is GTSNPN and CDR2 SVGIG (reference sequence).

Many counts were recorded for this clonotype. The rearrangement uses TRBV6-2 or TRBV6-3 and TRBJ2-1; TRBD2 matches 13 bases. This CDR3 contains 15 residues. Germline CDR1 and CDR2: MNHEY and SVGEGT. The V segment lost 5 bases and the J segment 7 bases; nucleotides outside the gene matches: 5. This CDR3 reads CASSETSGRSNEQFF. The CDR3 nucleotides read TGTGCCAGCAGTGAGACTAGCGGGAGGTCTAATGAGCAGTTCTTC.

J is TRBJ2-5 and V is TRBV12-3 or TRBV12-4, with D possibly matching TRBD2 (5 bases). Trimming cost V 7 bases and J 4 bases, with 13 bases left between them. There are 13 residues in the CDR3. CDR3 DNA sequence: TGTGCCAGCATGGCCGGGAATAGAGAGACCCAGTACTTC. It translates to CASMAGNRETQYF.

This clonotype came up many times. CDR3 nucleotide sequence: TGTGCCAGCAGCCAAGGCGGGGGGGCCCTTCACAATGAGCAGTTCTTC. Translated, it gives CASSQGGGALHNEQFF. V and J are TRBV3-1 and TRBJ2-1, with TRBD2 matching 9 bases. Germline CDR1 LGHDT, CDR2 YNNKEL (reference sequence). The CDR3 consists of 16 residues. J was trimmed by 5 bases and V by 1 base; bases with no gene match: 6.

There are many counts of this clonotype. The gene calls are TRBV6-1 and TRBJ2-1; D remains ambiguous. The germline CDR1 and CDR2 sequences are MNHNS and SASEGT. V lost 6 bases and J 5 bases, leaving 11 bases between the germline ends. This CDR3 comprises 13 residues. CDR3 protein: CASRVSQNNEQFF. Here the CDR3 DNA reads TGTGCCAGCAGGGTTAGCCAGAACAATGAGCAGTTCTTC.

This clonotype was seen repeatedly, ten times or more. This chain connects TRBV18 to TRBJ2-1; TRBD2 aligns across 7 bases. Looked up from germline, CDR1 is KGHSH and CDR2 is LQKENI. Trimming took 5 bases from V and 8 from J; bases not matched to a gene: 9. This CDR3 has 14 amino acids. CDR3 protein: CASSGLGDMYEQFF. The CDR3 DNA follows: TGTGCCAGCTCAGGACTAGGAGATATGTATGAGCAGTTCTTC.